A selection of T cell receptor beta chains follows, all from one sample in a study of blood T cells in healthy people across ages. TCRdb independently ran MiXCR on the 5' RACE reads; one entry per CDR3 protein. The table lists approximately 1.5 million distinct CDR3 sequences, approximately 43% of them singletons. The sequenced sample was blood. Receptors were obtained from a woman younger than 35 in good health. CDR3s leave out the opening cysteine and the closing phenylalanine or tryptophan. A row's size may be missing; if present it is once, few, many or a size class.

cdr3_aa clone_size cdr3_length v_call
ASSGGLAGLSYEQY . 14 TRBV6-1
ASRKPGLGPYNEQF many 14 TRBV11-2
ASSLSFQRSYNEQF . 14 TRBV27
SATPGPLNTEAF . 12 TRBV20-1
ASSYSTGQSDNQPQH few 15 TRBV6-2/TRBV6-3
ASSEDTSYEQY few 11 TRBV25-1
ASSTLETGSDTEAF once 14 TRBV6-2/TRBV6-3
ASSDRGEAF few 9 TRBV27
ASSHWDSPVSSYNEQY . 16 TRBV28
ASSQDSMGQGNYGYT few 15 TRBV3-1
SARKGTSGGLAYEQY few 15 TRBV20-1
SASGSAGEGIRSYEQY few 16 TRBV20-1
ASSYPLDRRTPRTDTQY . 17 TRBV6-2/TRBV6-3
SALKRESSYNEQY few 13 TRBV20-1
SARDVGGGTDTQY . 13 TRBV20-1
SGQGSAYNEQF few 11 TRBV29-1
ASSYTRGNNNEQY . 13 TRBV6-5
ASSLLRQGAYSEQF once 14 TRBV27
ASSFGMEQY few 9 TRBV12-3/TRBV12-4
SAPRESNYGYT once 11 TRBV20-1
ASSLRLAGGKPYNEQF . 16 TRBV12-3/TRBV12-4
ASSTGTGLQPQH few 12 TRBV6-6
ASSPLGQGVTYNEQF few 15 TRBV14
ASRPGPGGTEAF . 12 TRBV27
ASRSLQDLNSPLH . 13 TRBV7-9
ASSQGRRLAVNEQF few 14 TRBV3-1
ASSSLFYGYT few 10 TRBV28
ASSLVRLAGDDTQY . 14 TRBV7-2
SLAHGTGYGYT . 11 TRBV20-1
ASRQRRGSNQPQH . 13 TRBV6-1
ASSLGLGYGYT many 11 TRBV27
ASSHPSLAGVETQY . 14 TRBV4-1
AGSLRRTGGYQPQH few 14 TRBV27
ASGVATGEKLF once 11 TRBV5-1
ASSTPGQGDSYEQY few 14 TRBV7-9
ASGLSDYNEQF . 11 TRBV12-5
VSSLFGTSLVGYT . 13 TRBV27
ASRLGTGTGFISYEQY . 16 TRBV5-1
ASSKAPALGPYGYT few 14 TRBV21-1
ASRVTGGCEQF . 11 TRBV2
ASSFTGGAGAYEQY once 14 TRBV7-2
ASTLSAHDYGYT few 12 TRBV3-1
ASSFWVRGYDNQPQH few 15 TRBV12-3/TRBV12-4
ASSLLRGSTDTQY . 13 TRBV5-1
ASSLYRAGIDEQY few 13 TRBV7-2
ASSKVGTGEKNSNQPQH many 17 TRBV21-1
ASSLVLFGTEAF . 12 TRBV7-9
ASSDPGEGTEAF . 12 TRBV2
ASSQREGGWYEQY few 13 TRBV4-1
ASSTLTDMNTEAF . 13 TRBV5-6
ATSGRDSGANVLT few 13 TRBV24-1
ASSQPYRGNNEQY . 13 TRBV4-1
AIQADRGGYEQY few 12 TRBV10-3
ASSARYAELF . 10 TRBV5-6
ASSQDPGQRNYGYT many 14 TRBV4-1
SATRADIEETQY . 12 TRBV20-1
ASSARVAGELF . 11 TRBV5-1
ASSRAAAPNEQF . 12 TRBV5-5